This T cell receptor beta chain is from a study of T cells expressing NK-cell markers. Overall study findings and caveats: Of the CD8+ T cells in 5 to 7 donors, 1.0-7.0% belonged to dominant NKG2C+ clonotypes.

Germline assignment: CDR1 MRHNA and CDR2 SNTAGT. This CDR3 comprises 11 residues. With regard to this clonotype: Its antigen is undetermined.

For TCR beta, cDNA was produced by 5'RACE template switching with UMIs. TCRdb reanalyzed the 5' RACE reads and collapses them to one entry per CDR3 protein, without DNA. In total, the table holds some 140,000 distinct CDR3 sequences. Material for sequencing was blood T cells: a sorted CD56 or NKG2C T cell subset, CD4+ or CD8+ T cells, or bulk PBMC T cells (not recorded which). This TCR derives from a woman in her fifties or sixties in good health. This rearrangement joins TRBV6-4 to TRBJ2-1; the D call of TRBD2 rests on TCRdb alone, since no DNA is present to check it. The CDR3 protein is CASRAGNEQFF.